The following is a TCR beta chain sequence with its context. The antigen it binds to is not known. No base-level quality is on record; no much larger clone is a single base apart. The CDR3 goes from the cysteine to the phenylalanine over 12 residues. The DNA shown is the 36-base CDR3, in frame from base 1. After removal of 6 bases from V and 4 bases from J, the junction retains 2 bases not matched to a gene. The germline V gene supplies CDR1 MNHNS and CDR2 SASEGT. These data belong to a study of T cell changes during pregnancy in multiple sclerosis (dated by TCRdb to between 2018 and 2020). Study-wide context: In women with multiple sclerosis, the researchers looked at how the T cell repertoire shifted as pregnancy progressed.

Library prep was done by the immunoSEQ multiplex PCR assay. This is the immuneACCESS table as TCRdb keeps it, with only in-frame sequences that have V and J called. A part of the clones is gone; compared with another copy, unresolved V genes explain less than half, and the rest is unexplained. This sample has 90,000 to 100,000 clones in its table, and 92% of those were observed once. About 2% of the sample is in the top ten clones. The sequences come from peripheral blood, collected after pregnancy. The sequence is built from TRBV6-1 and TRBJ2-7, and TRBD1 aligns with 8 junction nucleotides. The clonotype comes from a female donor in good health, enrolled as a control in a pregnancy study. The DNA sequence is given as TGTGCCAGCAGCAGGACAGGGTACGAGCAGTACTTC. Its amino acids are CASSRTGYEQYF.